The T cell receptor beta chain described here comes from a study of cytomegalovirus exposure and HLA in healthy donors. Use of 60 Vbeta and 13 Jbeta primers characterized the PCR. Produced via immunoSEQ multiplex PCR; TCRdb's table is partial and in-frame only. Of approximately 130,000 clones in the sample, about 78% were seen once. As to this clone: What it binds is not known.

Study observations and caveats: Researchers reported in a later analysis that a missense DCLRE1C variant was tied to TCR beta V- and J-gene trimming. Cytomegalovirus status was reportedly diagnosed by the classifier with high specificity and sensitivity.

The receptor was derived from a man in his fifties or sixties in good health and CMV-seronegative. Sequenced sample: PBMCs.

This CDR3 reads CASYSRDSPGGNEQYF. The CDR3 DNA sequence: TGTGCCAGCTATTCTAGGGACAGCCCGGGGGGGAACGAGCAGTACTTC. The genes are TRBV27 and TRBJ2-7; D is possibly TRBD2 (8 bases). Germline V gene data show CDR1 as MNHEY and CDR2 as SMNVEV (reference sequence). The CDR3 has 16 amino acids. Trimming took 8 bases from V and 5 from J, leaving 25 bases between them.